The present entry profiles one TCR beta chain with its context. Its antigen is still unknown. V was cut by 4 bases and J by 0 bases, with 13 bases left in between. CDR1 and CDR2 (germline): MNHNS, SASEGT. The CDR3 spans 16 residues. The sample is drawn from a study of OX40 agonist ivuxolimab in advanced cancers. Study-wide background: Administration of intravenous ivuxolimab to patients occurred every 2 weeks at 0.01 to 10 mg/kg.

The table came from immunoSEQ multiplex PCR; TCRdb's copy has only in-frame clones and leaves some out. The data show approximately 70,000 clones, roughly 83% seen once. The study's findings and limits: Average numbers of expanded clones were greater in CD8+ T cells than in CD4+.

This TCR was sampled from an adult with an advanced solid tumor such as melanoma, head and neck, liver or kidney cancer. Source: CD4+ or CD8+ T cells sorted from blood, taken in a trial of the OX40 agonist ivuxolimab. The chain uses TRBV6-1 and TRBJ2-1; D unclear. The CDR3 nucleotides read TGTGCCAGCAGTGGAGATTCTCGCGTCTCCTACAATGAGCAGTTCTTC. Translating gives CASSGDSRVSYNEQFF.